These T cell receptor beta chains were read from a single sample in a study of CD8+ T cells in alopecia areata. Clones were read by immunoSEQ multiplex PCR, and TCRdb kept only the in-frame ones, dropping some. The table has roughly 100,000 clones, roughly three fifths seen once. The sample here was CD8+ T cells sorted from blood, taken at approximately week 60, from a patient treated with tofacitinib. These TCRs come from a human donor with alopecia areata. Each CDR3 is given with its conserved first and last residue. The D gene is left open where the match is weak. The listing skips clone size in some rows; elsewhere it reads once, few, many or a size class.

size	V	J	D	DNA	CDR3
.	TRBV18	TRBJ1-5	.	TGTGCCAGCTCACCAGCCTCCTCCGGGACTCAGCCCCAGCATTTT	CASSPASSGTQPQHF
.	TRBV9	TRBJ2-7	.	TGTGCCAGCAGCGCTGGGGACGGATCCTACGAGCAGTACTTC	CASSAGDGSYEQYF
few	TRBV13	TRBJ1-1	.	TGTGCCAGCAGCTCAGGAGTGAACACTGAAGCTTTCTTT	CASSSGVNTEAFF
.	TRBV4-1	TRBJ1-5	.	TGCGCCAGCAGCCAAGCACCAACCGGGACTCAGAAGGATCAGCCCCAGCATTTT	CASSQAPTGTQKDQPQHF
.	TRBV7-9	TRBJ2-7	.	TGTGCCAGCAGCCCCGCTAGCGAGCAGTACTTC	CASSPASEQYF
medium-sized	TRBV7-8	TRBJ2-2	.	TGTGCCAGCCCCCTCGGCACCGGGGAGCTGTTTTTT	CASPLGTGELFF
.	TRBV15	TRBJ2-3	TRBD2	TGTGCCACCAGCGATTCGGCGGGGGGGCCGAATACGCAGTATTTT	CATSDSAGGPNTQYF
.	TRBV30	TRBJ1-4	TRBD1	TGTGCCTGGAGCCGAGGACAGGGAGCTAATGAAAAACTGTTTTTT	CAWSRGQGANEKLFF
.	TRBV11-2	TRBJ2-1	.	TGTGCCAGCAGCTTAGGGGTTCGGCCACTAGACAATGAGCAGTTCTTC	CASSLGVRPLDNEQFF
.	TRBV7-6	TRBJ2-7	.	TGTGCCAGCAGCTCATACAGGGACGAGCAGTACTTC	CASSSYRDEQYF
.	TRBV15	TRBJ2-5	.	TGTGCCACCAGGCCCACCGGGTCCCCCGATTGGGAGACCCAGTACTTC	CATRPTGSPDWETQYF
.	TRBV7-3	TRBJ1-6	.	TGTGCCAGCAGCTTAATGGGGCCATCACCCCTCCACTTT	CASSLMGPSPLHF
.	TRBV4-1	TRBJ1-4	.	TGCGCCAGCAGCCAAGGATTCTGGATTTTGGCAACTAATGAAAAACTGTTTTTT	CASSQGFWILATNEKLFF
.	TRBV27	TRBJ1-1	.	TGTGCCATCAGATCAGGGGAGGACACTGAAGCTTTCTTT	CAIRSGEDTEAFF
.	TRBV14	TRBJ2-7	.	TGTGCCAGCAGCCAGGTACGGAGCTACGAGCAGTACTTC	CASSQVRSYEQYF
.	TRBV19	TRBJ1-5	TRBD1	TGTGCCAGTAGTAGCGACAGGGCTAACAATCAGCCCCAGCATTTT	CASSSDRANNQPQHF
.	TRBV30	TRBJ1-1	.	TGTGCCTGGAGTGACCTAATACCGAACACTGAAGCTTTCTTT	CAWSDLIPNTEAFF
.	TRBV30	TRBJ2-1	TRBD1	TGTGCCTGGAGACAGGGGGCCTTAATTGAGCAGTTCTTC	CAWRQGALIEQFF
.	TRBV25-1	TRBJ2-5	.	TGTGCCAGCAGTGATCTAGTCGGGGAGACCCAGTACTTC	CASSDLVGETQYF
.	TRBV4-1	TRBJ2-7	.	TGCGCCAGCAGCCTGAGGGGAGGCGAGCAGTACTTC	CASSLRGGEQYF
.	TRBV4-1	TRBJ2-7	.	TGCGCCAGCAGCCAAGGAGGGCGCGAGCAGTACTTC	CASSQGGREQYF
.	TRBV5-6	TRBJ2-3	.	TGTGCCAGCAGCTTATCGACAGATACGCAGTATTTT	CASSLSTDTQYF
few	TRBV29-1	TRBJ1-1	.	TGCAGCGTAACGCACAGGGAGGCTGAAGCTTTCTTT	CSVTHREAEAFF
.	TRBV11-1	TRBJ2-3	.	TGTGCCAGCAGCTTTAGGCGCGTAACCACAGATACGCAGTATTTT	CASSFRRVTTDTQYF
.	TRBV19	TRBJ2-4	.	TGTGCCAGTACTCTAGCAGGGGGGTACATTCAGTACTTC	CASTLAGGYIQYF
few	TRBV13	TRBJ1-5	.	TGTGCCAGCAGCGACGGTCGGGCAGGGGGCAATCAGCCCCAGCATTTT	CASSDGRAGGNQPQHF
few	TRBV15	TRBJ2-3	TRBD1	TGTGCCACCAGCATCTCCCGGGACAGGGGTCACACGCAGTATTTT	CATSISRDRGHTQYF
few	TRBV5-5	TRBJ2-7	TRBD2	TGTGCCAGCAGGGAGCGGGGGGATTATACCTACGAGCAGTACTTC	CASRERGDYTYEQYF
once	TRBV11-2	TRBJ2-5	TRBD2	TGTGCCAGCAGCTTAGATTTTCGGTCTAGCGGGGAAGAGACCCAGTACTTC	CASSLDFRSSGEETQYF
.	TRBV4-3	TRBJ2-5	.	TGCGCCAGCAGCCAGGGTAGAGGGTTCGGGGAGACCCAGTACTTC	CASSQGRGFGETQYF
once	TRBV2	TRBJ1-2	TRBD1	TGTGCCAGCGTGGACAGGGTTTATGGCTACACCTTC	CASVDRVYGYTF
.	TRBV2	TRBJ2-5	TRBD2	TGTGCCAGCAGTGATGAGACTAGCGGGTTACAAGAGACCCAGTACTTC	CASSDETSGLQETQYF
.	TRBV15	TRBJ2-7	.	TGTGCCACCAGCAGGGACAGTTTGGATGACGAGCAGTACTTC	CATSRDSLDDEQYF
few	TRBV13	TRBJ2-1	TRBD1	TGTGCCAGCAGCTTAGCGGACAGGGTTAGATTCTTC	CASSLADRVRFF
.	TRBV5-1	TRBJ2-2	.	TGCGCCAGCAGCTCAGCCGGTGGGGAGCTGTTTTTT	CASSSAGGELFF
.	TRBV19	TRBJ1-1	.	TGTGCCAGTAGCGAGGGGACCTTGAACACTGAAGCTTTCTTT	CASSEGTLNTEAFF
.	TRBV7-8	TRBJ2-2	.	TGTGCCAGCAGCTTAGCTGGGACCCCCGGGGAGCTGTTTTTT	CASSLAGTPGELFF
.	TRBV13	TRBJ2-1	.	TGTGCCAGCAGCTCCCGGGACCAAAGCTCCTACAATGAGCAGTTCTTC	CASSSRDQSSYNEQFF
.	TRBV7-9	TRBJ1-5	.	TGTGCCAGCAGCTTAGGGTCAGAACTTCTGCATTTT	CASSLGSELLHF
.	TRBV29-1	TRBJ1-1	.	TGCAGCGTTGGGACTGAAGCTTTCTTT	CSVGTEAFF
.	TRBV19	TRBJ1-1	.	TGTGCCAGTAGTACCGGGGGCGCGGAGGCTTTCTTT	CASSTGGAEAFF
.	TRBV9	TRBJ2-1	.	TGTGCCAGCAGCCCTCGCCCATACCCTCTTCTCGACAGTAATGAGCAGTTCTTC	CASSPRPYPLLDSNEQFF
few	TRBV4-1	TRBJ2-5	TRBD2	TGCGCCAGCAGCCGGGGGGGACTAGCCGGCGAGACCCAGTACTTC	CASSRGGLAGETQYF
.	TRBV29-1	TRBJ2-1	.	TGCAGCGTTGAGATGGTATCGACCTACAATGAGCAGTTCTTC	CSVEMVSTYNEQFF
.	TRBV27	TRBJ2-3	.	TGTGCCAGCAGTTTCGCCGATACGCAGTATTTT	CASSFADTQYF
.	TRBV4-1	TRBJ2-5	.	TGCGCCAGCAGCCAAGTTCCGGGGAGGCCCCAAGAGACCCAGTACTTC	CASSQVPGRPQETQYF
few	TRBV7-9	TRBJ2-7	.	TGTGCCAGCAGCCCATACCTAGCCTACGAGCAGTACTTC	CASSPYLAYEQYF
.	TRBV27	TRBJ1-1	.	TGTGCCAGCAGTCCATACATGACCCAAGAGGCTTTCTTT	CASSPYMTQEAFF
.	TRBV5-1	TRBJ1-1	.	TGCGCCAGCAGGCCCAGGGGGAACACTGAAGCTTTCTTT	CASRPRGNTEAFF
few	TRBV13	TRBJ1-2	.	TGTGCCAGCAGCTTAGGCCCTAACAGGAGCTATGGCTACACCTTC	CASSLGPNRSYGYTF
.	TRBV5-1	TRBJ2-7	TRBD1	TGCGCCAGCAGCTACAGACAGGGGGGTTACGAGCAGTACTTC	CASSYRQGGYEQYF
.	TRBV13	TRBJ2-7	TRBD1	TGTGCCAGCAAACTAGGGGGCTATAGCTCCTACGAGCAGTACTTC	CASKLGGYSSYEQYF
.	TRBV7-2	TRBJ2-1	TRBD2	TGTGCCAGCAGCTCAAGACTAGCGGCATACAATGAGCAGTTCTTC	CASSSRLAAYNEQFF
.	TRBV30	TRBJ2-7	TRBD1	TGTGCCTGGACCAGGGGACAGGGGAACTACGAGCAGTACTTC	CAWTRGQGNYEQYF